This T cell receptor (beta chain) was observed in a study of blood T cell repertoires in COVID-19. Looked up from germline, CDR1 is LNHDA and CDR2 is SQIVND (reference sequence). V was pared by 5 bases and J by 3 bases, with 12 bases between. This CDR3 region has 14 residues. Sequencing was performed with immunoSEQ multiplex PCR; in TCRdb, only in-frame clones are kept and a portion is missing. The data show around 100,000 clones, with approximately 85% seen just once and 2% to 2.5% held by the top ten. The TCR comes from a human donor in a cohort sampled during active COVID-19. Sequencing used peripheral blood. The chain recombines TRBV19 with TRBJ2-3; TRBD1 is a possible D gene (6 bases). CDR3 bases: TGTGCCAGTAGTGATGGGACACAAACAGATACGCAGTATTTT. This translates into CASSDGTQTDTQYF.